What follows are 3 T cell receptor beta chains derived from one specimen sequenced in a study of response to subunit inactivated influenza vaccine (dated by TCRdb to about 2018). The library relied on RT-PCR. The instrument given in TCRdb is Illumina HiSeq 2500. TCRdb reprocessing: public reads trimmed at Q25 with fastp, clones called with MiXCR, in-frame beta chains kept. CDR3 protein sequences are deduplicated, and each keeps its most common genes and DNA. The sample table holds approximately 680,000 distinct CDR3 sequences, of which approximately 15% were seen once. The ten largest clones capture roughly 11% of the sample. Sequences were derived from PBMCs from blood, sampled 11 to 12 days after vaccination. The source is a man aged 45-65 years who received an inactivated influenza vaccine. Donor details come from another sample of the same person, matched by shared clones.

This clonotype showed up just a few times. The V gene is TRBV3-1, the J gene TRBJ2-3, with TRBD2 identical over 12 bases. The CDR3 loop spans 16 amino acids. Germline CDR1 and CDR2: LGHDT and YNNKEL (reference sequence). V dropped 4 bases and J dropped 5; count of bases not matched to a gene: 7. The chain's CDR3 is CASSLGLAGPRDTQYF. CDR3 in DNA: TGTGCCAGCAGCCTGGGACTAGCGGGCCCTAGAGATACGCAGTATTTT.

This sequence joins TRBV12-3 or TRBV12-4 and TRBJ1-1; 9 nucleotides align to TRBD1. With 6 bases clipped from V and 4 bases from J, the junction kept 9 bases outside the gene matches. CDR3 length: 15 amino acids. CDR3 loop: CASSPNRGQRTEAFF. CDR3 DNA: TGTGCCAGCAGCCCGAACAGGGGGCAGCGCACTGAAGCTTTCTTT.

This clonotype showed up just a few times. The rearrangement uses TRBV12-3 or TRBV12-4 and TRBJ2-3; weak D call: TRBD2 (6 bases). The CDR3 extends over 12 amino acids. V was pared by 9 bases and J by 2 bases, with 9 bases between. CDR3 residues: CASAGYTDTQYF. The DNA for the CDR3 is TGTGCCAGTGCGGGGTACACAGATACGCAGTATTTT.